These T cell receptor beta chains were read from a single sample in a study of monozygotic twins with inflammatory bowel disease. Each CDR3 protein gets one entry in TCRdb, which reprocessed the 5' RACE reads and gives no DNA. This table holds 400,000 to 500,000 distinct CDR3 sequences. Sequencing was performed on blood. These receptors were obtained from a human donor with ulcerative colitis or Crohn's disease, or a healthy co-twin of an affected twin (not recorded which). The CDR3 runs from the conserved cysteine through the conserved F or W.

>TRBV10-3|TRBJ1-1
CAISELERDTEAFF
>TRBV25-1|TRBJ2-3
CASSEYYTDTQYF
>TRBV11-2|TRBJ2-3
CASSLDNLVDTQYF
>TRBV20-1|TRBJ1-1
CSARVLGGAYTEAFF
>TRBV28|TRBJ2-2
CASRGGGSLGTGELFF
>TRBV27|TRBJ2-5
CASSFWRGETQYF
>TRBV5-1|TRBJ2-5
CASSLAGQGRTETQYF
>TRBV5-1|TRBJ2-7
CASSPVGGRAYEQYF
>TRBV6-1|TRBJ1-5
CASTPDPNSNQPQHF
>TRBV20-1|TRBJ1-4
CSARGPWGGKTNEKLFF